Given below is one T cell receptor beta chain in context. The data belong to a study of control samples from healthy donors and cancer patients. This table comes from immunoSEQ multiplex PCR, and its TCRdb copy is limited to in-frame clones, with some not included. This table has about 95,000 clones, 85% appearing once. V shed 0 bases, J shed 8 bases, and the junction held 7 bases outside the gene matches. CDR1 KGHDR and CDR2 SFDVKD come from the germline V gene. The CDR3 is 15 amino acids. The clonotype comes from a young man in good health. This rearrangement joins TRBV24-1 to TRBJ1-2; TRBD1 agrees at 8 bases. The specimen was blood. The CDR3: CATSDLSGQGHGYTF. Here the CDR3 DNA reads TGTGCCACCAGTGATTTGTCCGGACAGGGTCACGGCTACACCTTC.